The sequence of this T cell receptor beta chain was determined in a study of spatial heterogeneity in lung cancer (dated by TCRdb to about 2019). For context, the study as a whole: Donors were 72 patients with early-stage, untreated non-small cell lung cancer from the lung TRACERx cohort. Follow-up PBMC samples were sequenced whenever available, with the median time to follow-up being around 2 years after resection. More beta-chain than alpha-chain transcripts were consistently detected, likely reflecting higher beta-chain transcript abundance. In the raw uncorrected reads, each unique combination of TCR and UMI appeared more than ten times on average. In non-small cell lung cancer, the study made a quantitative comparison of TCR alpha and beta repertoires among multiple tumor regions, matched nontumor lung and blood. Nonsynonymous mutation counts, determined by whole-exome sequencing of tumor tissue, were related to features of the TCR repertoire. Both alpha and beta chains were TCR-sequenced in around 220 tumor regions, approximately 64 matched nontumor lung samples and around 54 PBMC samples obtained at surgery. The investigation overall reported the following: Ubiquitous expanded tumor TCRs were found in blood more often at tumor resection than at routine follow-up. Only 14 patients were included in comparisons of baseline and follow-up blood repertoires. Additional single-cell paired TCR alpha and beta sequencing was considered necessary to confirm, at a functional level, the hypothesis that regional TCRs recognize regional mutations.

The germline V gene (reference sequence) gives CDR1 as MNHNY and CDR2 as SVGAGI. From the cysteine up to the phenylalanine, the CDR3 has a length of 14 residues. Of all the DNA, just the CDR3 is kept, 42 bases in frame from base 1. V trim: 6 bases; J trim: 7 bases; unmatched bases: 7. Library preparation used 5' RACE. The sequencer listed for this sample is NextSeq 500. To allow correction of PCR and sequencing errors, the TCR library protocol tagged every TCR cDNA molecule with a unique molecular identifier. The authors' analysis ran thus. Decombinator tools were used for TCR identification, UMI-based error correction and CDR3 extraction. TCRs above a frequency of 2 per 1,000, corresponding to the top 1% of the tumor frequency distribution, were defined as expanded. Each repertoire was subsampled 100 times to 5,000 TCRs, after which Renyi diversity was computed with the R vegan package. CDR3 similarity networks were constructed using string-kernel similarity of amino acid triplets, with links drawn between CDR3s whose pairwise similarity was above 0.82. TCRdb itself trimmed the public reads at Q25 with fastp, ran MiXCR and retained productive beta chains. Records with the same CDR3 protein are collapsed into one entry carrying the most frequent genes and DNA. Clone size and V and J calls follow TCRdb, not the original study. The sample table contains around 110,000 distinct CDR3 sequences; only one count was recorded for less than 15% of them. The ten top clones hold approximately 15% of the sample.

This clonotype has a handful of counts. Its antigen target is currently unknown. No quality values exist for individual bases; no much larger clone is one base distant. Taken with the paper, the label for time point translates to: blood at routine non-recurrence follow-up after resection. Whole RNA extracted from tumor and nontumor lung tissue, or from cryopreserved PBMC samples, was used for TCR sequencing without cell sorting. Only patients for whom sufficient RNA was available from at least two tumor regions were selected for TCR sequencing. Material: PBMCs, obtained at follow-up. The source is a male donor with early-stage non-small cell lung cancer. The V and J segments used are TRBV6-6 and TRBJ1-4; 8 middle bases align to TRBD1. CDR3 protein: CASSLRGQGEKLFF. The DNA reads TGTGCCAGCAGCCTCAGGGGGCAAGGTGAAAAACTGTTTTTT.